The clone carrying this TCR beta chain has only a few counts. CDR1 is KGHSH and CDR2 is LQKENI in the germline V gene. Trimming left V 6 bases short and J 0 bases short, with 11 bases between. CDR3 length: 15 residues. These data are taken from a study of T-cell reconstitution after alpha-beta-depleted transplantation in children. Unique molecular identifiers were incorporated into the prepared TCRbeta library. MiXCR was run by TCRdb on the PCR reads, yielding one entry per CDR3 protein. Among roughly 300,000 distinct CDR3 sequences, 9.9% were seen once, and the ten largest hold about 9.5%. The sequences come from PBMCs from the stem cell graft donor, collected from the stem cell graft. The clonotype originates from a human donor who donated a stem cell graft to a child with SCID. This rearrangement joins TRBV18 to TRBJ1-4, with a possible D match to TRBD1 (5 bases). The CDR3 loop is CASSPRGATNEKLFF. DNA for the CDR3: TGTGCCAGCTCGCCCCGGGGGGCAACTAATGAAAAACTGTTTTTT.